This TCR beta chain comes out of a study of control samples from healthy donors and cancer patients. This CDR3 is 13 amino acids long. Germline-derived CDR1 and CDR2 are SGHAT and FQNNGV. With V trimmed by 5 bases and J by 5 bases, 5 bases remained unmatched. Profiled with immunoSEQ multiplex PCR; TCRdb holds only in-frame clones, not every one. The table shows about 96,000 clones, with 90% to 95% occurring only once. This chain links TRBV11-2 with TRBJ1-2; 7 nucleotides align to TRBD1. This clonotype was obtained from a man younger than 35 in good health. What was sequenced was blood. CDR3 sequence: CASSPGQLYGYTF. The CDR3 DNA sequence: TGTGCCAGCAGCCCGGGACAGTTATATGGCTACACCTTC.